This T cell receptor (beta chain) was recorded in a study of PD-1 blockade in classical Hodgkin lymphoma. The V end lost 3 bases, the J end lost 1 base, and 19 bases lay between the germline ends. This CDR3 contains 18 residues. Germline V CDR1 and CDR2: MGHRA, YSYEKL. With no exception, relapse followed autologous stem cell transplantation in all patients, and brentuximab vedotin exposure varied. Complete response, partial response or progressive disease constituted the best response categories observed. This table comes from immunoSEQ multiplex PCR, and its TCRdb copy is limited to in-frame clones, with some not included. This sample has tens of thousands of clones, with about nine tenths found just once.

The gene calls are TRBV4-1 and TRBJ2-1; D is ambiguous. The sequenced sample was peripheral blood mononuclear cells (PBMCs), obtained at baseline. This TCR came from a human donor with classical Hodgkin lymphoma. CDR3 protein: CASSHPPIGRSSYNEQFF. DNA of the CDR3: TGCGCCAGCAGCCACCCTCCAATCGGGCGTTCATCCTACAATGAGCAGTTCTTC.